This T cell receptor (beta chain) was captured in a study of glioma-infiltrating T cells. The wider study: Target coverage was 4.5- to 10-fold for approximately 1 million blood T cells. General observations from the study: Tissue and blood shared very few CDR3 sequences.

The iRepertoire nested amplicon-rescue multiplex PCR amplified TCR alpha and beta CDR3s from RNA. Each CDR3 protein gets one entry after TCRdb re-called the multiplex PCR reads with MiXCR. This sample has more than 300,000 distinct CDR3 sequences, with less than 50% found just once. This CDR3 has 13 amino acids. Germline-derived CDR1 and CDR2 are MDHEN and SYDVKM. In the case of this clonotype: Its matching antigen is unknown. The junction differs from germline at one of its ends, possibly a read error.

Sequencing input: glioma tissue, nonneoplastic brain tissue, or PBMCs (not recorded which). The TCR was taken from a human donor with low-grade glioma or glioblastoma, undergoing nonglioma brain surgery, or in good health (not recorded which). The chain is built from TRBV28 and TRBJ1-2; possibly TRBD1 for D (6 bases). CDR3 DNA sequence: TGTGACAGCGGTTTCACAGGGACCTATGGCTACACCTTC. The encoded protein is CDSGFTGTYGYTF.